These T cell receptor beta chains were read from a single sample in a study of human T cells and chemical hapten exposure. TCRdb independently ran MiXCR on the RACE reads; one entry per CDR3 protein. The sample has some 200,000 distinct CDR3 sequences, around 24% seen once. The material was whole blood, obtained in connection with sensitization to the hapten diphenylcyclopropenone (DPC). The origin of the receptors is a woman between 50 and 59 years old with alopecia areata. Some clones in this sample may be carry-over from other donors' samples. The conserved cysteine and the conserved F or W are not part of the CDR3 here. Each record gives: V gene, D gene, J gene, CDR3 protein. A D gene is named only where the DNA matches it firmly.

TRBV11-2	NA	TRBJ2-1	ASSFGTLSYNEQF
TRBV7-2	TRBD1	TRBJ2-2	ASSPVVGQGTVGELF
TRBV5-1	NA	TRBJ1-2	ASSLGEPVALGYGYT
TRBV29-1	NA	TRBJ1-3	SVDFRNTIY
TRBV7-2	NA	TRBJ2-5	ASSLQATWASSETQY
TRBV5-1	TRBD1	TRBJ2-2	ASSVRQGHDTGELF
TRBV7-9	NA	TRBJ2-1	ASSLVTSYNEQF
TRBV5-1	TRBD2	TRBJ2-1	ASSLAGSGNNEQF
TRBV20-1	NA	TRBJ2-1	SARALSGLSSYNEQF
TRBV20-1	NA	TRBJ2-7	SASKANSYEQY
TRBV7-9	NA	TRBJ2-6	ASSLVRRTSGANVLT
TRBV5-1	TRBD2	TRBJ2-5	ASSVGLAGGPGTQY
TRBV29-1	TRBD1	TRBJ2-2	SAGQGQNTGELF
TRBV12-3/TRBV12-4	NA	TRBJ1-1	ASRGEPWDVF
TRBV27	TRBD2	TRBJ2-1	ASKSGGGRSYNEQF
TRBV7-9	NA	TRBJ2-1	ASSSPLARVGDNEQF
TRBV27	NA	TRBJ2-7	ASRGLSYEQY
TRBV20-1	NA	TRBJ2-6	SATSGSGANVLT
TRBV20-1	TRBD1	TRBJ1-2	SARDLLRDRVEYGYT
TRBV20-1	NA	TRBJ1-5	SAREVRDQPQH
TRBV6-6	TRBD2	TRBJ2-7	ASSWSNPLAGGGEQY
TRBV12-3/TRBV12-4	NA	TRBJ2-6	ASSLDISGANVLT
TRBV7-9	TRBD2	TRBJ2-1	ASSPGLAEWHEQF
TRBV29-1	TRBD2	TRBJ2-1	SVFRLAGDYNEQF
TRBV28	NA	TRBJ2-7	ASTSRDEQY
TRBV29-1	NA	TRBJ2-5	SVEGGRETQY
TRBV7-2	NA	TRBJ2-7	ASSLRHVYEQY
TRBV29-1	NA	TRBJ1-2	SVEAWGGISNYGYT
TRBV6-6	NA	TRBJ2-2	ASSQPRQSSTGELF
TRBV12-3/TRBV12-4	TRBD1	TRBJ2-4	ASSLGDRADIQY
TRBV2	TRBD1	TRBJ2-7	ASETADRSTYEQY
TRBV29-1	NA	TRBJ2-3	SVEDRVQEARY
TRBV27	NA	TRBJ2-7	ASRPTGVEEQY